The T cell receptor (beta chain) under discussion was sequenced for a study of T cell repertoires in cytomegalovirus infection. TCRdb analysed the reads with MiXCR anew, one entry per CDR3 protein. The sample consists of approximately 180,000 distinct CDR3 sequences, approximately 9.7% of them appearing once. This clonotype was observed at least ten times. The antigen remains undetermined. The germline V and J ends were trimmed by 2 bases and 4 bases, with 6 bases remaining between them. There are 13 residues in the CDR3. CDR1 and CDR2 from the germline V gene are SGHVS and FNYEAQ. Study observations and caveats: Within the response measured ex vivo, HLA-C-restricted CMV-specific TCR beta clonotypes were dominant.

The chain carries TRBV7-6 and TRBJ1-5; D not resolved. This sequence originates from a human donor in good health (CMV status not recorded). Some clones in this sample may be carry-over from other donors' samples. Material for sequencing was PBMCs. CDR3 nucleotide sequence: TGTGCCAGCAGCTTAACTGAGAATCAGCCCCAGCATTTT. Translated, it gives CASSLTENQPQHF.